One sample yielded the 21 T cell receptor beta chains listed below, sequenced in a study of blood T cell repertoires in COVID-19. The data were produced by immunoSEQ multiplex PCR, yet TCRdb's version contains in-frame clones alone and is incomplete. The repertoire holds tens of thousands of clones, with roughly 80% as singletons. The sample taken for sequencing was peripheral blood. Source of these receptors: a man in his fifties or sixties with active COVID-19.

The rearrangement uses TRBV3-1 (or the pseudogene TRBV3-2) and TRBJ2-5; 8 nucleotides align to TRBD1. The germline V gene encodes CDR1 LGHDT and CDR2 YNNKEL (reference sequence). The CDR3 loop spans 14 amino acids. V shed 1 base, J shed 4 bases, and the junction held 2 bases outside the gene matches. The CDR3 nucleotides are TGTGCCAGCAGCCAAGGGACAGGGCCAGAGACCCAGTACTTC. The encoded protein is CASSQGTGPETQYF.

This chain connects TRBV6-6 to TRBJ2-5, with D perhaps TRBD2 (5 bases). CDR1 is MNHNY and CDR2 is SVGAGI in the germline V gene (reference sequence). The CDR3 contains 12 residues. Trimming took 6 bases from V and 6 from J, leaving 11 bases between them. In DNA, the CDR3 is TGTGCCAGCAGCCCCATCGGGAAGACCCAGTACTTC. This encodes CASSPIGKTQYF.

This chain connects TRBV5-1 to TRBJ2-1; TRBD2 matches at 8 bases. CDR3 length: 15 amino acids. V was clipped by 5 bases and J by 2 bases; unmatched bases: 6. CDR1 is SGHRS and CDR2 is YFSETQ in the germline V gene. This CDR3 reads CASSSGGPPYNEQFF. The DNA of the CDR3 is TGCGCCAGCAGTTCGGGGGGGCCCCCCTACAATGAGCAGTTCTTC.

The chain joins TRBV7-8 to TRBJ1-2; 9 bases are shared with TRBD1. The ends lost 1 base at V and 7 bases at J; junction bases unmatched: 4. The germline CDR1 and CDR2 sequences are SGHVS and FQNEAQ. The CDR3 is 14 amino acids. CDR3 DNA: TGTGCCAGCAGCTTAGACAGGGGGCGCGTTGGCTACACCTTC. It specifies CASSLDRGRVGYTF.

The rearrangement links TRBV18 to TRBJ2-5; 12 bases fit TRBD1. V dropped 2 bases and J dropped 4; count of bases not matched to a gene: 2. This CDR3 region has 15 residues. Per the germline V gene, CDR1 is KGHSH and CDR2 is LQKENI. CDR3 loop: CASSPRDRGRETQYF. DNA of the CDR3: TGTGCCAGCTCACCAAGGGACAGGGGGCGAGAGACCCAGTACTTC.

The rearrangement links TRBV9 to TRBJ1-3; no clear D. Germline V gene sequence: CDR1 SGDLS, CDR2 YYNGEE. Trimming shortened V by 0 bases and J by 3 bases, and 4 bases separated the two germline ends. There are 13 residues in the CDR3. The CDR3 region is CASSVDYGNTIYF. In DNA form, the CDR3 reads TGTGCCAGCAGCGTAGACTATGGAAACACCATATATTTT.

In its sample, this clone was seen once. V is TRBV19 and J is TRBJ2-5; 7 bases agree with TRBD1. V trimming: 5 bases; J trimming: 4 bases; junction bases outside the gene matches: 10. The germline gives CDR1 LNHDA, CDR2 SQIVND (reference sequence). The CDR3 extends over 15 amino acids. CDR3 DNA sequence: TGTGCCAGTAGTGAACAGGGGACCTCTCCAGAGACCCAGTACTTC. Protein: CASSEQGTSPETQYF.

CDR3 coding DNA: TGCGCCAGCAGCCAAGATAGAGCGGGGGGGCCAGATACGCAGTATTTT. It is translated as CASSQDRAGGPDTQYF. The V and J genes are TRBV4-3 and TRBJ2-3; TRBD2 matches 10 bases. Germline V gene sequence: CDR1 LGHNA, CDR2 YSLEER. V was pared by 0 bases and J by 4 bases, with 4 bases of the junction left unmatched. The CDR3 covers 16 residues.

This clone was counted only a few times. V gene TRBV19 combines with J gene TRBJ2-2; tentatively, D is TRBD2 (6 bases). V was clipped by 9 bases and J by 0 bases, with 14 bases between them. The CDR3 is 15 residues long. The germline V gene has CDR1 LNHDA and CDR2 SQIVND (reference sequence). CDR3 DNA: TGTGCCAGCAAAGGCGGGACTCCGAACACCGGGGAGCTGTTTTTT. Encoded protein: CASKGGTPNTGELFF.

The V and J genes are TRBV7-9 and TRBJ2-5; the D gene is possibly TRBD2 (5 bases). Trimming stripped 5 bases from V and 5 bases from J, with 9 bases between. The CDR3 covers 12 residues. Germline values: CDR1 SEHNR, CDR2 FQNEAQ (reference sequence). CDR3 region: CASSEIAETQYF. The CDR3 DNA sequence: TGTGCCAGCAGCGAAATAGCGGAGACCCAGTACTTC.

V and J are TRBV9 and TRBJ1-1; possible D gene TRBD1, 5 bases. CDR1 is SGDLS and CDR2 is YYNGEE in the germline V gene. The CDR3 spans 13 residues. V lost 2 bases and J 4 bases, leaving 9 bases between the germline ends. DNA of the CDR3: TGTGCCAGCAGCGTCTCCGGGGGCACTGAAGCTTTCTTT. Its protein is CASSVSGGTEAFF.

CDR3 bases: TGCGCCAGCAGCCAAGATTCAACCTACCCCTACACCTTC. This codes for CASSQDSTYPYTF. The chain is built from TRBV4-3 and TRBJ1-2, with D unresolved. The CDR3 extends over 13 amino acids. V dropped 0 bases and J dropped 10 bases, with 12 bases sitting between them. Germline CDR1 LGHNA, CDR2 YSLEER.

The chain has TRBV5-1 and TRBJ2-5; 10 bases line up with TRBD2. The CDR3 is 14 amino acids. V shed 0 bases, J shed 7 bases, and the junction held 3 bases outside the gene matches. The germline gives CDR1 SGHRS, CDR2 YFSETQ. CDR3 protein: CASSLELAGGTQYF. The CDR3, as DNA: TGCGCCAGCAGCTTGGAATTAGCGGGGGGGACCCAGTACTTC.

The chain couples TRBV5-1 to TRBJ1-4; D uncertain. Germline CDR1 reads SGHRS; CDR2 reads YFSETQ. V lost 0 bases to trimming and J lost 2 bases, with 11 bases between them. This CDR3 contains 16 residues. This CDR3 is CASSLAGGSTNEKLFF. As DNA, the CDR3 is TGCGCCAGCAGCTTGGCCGGAGGAAGCACTAATGAAAAACTGTTTTTT.

The CDR3 spells CAISPTSGGAHTDTQYF. DNA of the CDR3: TGTGCCATCAGCCCCACTAGCGGGGGGGCCCACACAGATACGCAGTATTTT. The chain recombines TRBV10-3 with TRBJ2-3; the match to TRBD2 covers 13 bases. Trimming at V came to 6 bases and at J to 2 bases, leaving 8 bases not matched to a gene. Germline V gene lookup returns CDR1 ENHRY and CDR2 SYGVKD. The CDR3 is 17 amino acids.

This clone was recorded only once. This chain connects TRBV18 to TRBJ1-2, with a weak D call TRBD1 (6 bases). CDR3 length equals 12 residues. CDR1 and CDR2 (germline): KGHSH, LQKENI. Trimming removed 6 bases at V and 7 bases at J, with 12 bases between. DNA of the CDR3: TGTGCCAGCTCGCCCAGGGGTTCTGGCTACACCTTC. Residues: CASSPRGSGYTF. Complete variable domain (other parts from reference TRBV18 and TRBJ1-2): NAGVMQNPRHLVRRRGQEARLRCSPMKGHSHVYWYRQLPEEGLKFMVYLQKENIIDESGMPKERFSAEFPKEGPSILRIQQVVRGDSAAYFCASSPRGSGYTFGSGTRLTVV.

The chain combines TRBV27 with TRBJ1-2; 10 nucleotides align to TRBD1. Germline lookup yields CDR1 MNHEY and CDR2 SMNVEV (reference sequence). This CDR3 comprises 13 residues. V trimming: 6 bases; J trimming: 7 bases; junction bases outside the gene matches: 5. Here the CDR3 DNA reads TGTGCCAGCAGCTGGGGACAGGGGTCTGGCTACACCTTC. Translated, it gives CASSWGQGSGYTF.

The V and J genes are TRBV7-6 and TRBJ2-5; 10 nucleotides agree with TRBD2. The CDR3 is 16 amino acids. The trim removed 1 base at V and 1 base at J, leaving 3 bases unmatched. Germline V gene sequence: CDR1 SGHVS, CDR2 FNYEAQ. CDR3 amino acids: CASSLVPSGGQETQYF. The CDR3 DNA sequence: TGTGCCAGCAGCTTAGTGCCTAGCGGGGGCCAAGAGACCCAGTACTTC.

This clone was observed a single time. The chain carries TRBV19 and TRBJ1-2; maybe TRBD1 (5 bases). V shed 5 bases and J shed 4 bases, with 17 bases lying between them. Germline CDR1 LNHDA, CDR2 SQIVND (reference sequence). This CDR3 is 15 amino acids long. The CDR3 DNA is TGTGCCAGTAGTTTCGCTGCGGGGGTAGGCTATGGCTACACCTTC. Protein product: CASSFAAGVGYGYTF.

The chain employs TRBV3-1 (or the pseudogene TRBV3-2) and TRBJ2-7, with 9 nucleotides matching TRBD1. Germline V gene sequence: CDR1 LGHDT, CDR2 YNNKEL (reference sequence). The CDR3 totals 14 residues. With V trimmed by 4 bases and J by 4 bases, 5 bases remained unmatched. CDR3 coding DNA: TGTGCCAGCAGCCGAACAGGGGGCGCTTACGAGCAGTACTTC. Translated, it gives CASSRTGGAYEQYF.

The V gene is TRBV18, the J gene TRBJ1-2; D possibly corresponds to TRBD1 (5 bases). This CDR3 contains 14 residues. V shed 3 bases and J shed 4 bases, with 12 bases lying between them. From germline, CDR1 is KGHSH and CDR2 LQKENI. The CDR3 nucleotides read TGTGCCAGCTCACCGGGGCAGGGTGTCTATGGCTACACCTTC. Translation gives CASSPGQGVYGYTF.